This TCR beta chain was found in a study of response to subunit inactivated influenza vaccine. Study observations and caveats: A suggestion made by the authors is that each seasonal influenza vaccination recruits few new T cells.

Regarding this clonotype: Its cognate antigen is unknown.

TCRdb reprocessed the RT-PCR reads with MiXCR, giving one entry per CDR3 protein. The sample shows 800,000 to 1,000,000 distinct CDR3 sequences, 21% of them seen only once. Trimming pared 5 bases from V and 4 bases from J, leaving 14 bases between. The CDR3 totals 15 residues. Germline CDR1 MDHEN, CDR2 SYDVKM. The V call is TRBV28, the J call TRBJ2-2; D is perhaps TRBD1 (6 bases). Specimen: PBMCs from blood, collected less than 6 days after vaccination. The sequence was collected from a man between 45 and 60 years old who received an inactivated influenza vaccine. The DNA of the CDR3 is TGTGCCAGCAGTACGCAGGGGTCGGGCACCGGGGAGCTGTTTTTT. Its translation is CASSTQGSGTGELFF.